These 31 T cell receptor beta chains originate from one sample sequenced in a study of T-cell reconstitution after alpha-beta-depleted transplantation in children. Unique molecular identifiers were used to barcode this TCRbeta library. TCRdb reprocessed the PCR reads with MiXCR, giving one entry per CDR3 protein. The data show more than 450,000 distinct CDR3 sequences, 15% to 20% seen once. Sample: PBMCs from the stem cell graft donor, taken from the stem cell graft. These receptors came from a human donor who donated a stem cell graft to a child with acute lymphoblastic leukemia.

A few counts support this clonotype. V is TRBV27 and J is TRBJ2-7; D might be TRBD2 (5 bases). Germline V lookup: CDR1 MNHEY, CDR2 SMNVEV (reference sequence). V was cut by 6 bases and J by 0 bases, with 21 bases left in between. The length of the CDR3 is 17 residues. The CDR3 protein is CASSPSRSAESSYEQYF. In nucleotides, the CDR3 is TGTGCCAGCAGCCCTAGCCGTTCCGCGGAAAGCTCCTACGAGCAGTACTTC.

The CDR3 DNA follows: TGTGCCAGCACTCAGGGGTCCCTCTCCTACAATGAGCAGTTCTTC. This translates into CASTQGSLSYNEQFF. This chain connects TRBV27 to TRBJ2-1; D is possibly TRBD1 (6 bases). V lost 7 bases, J lost 0 bases, and 13 bases lay in between. Germline assignment: CDR1 MNHEY and CDR2 SMNVEV (reference sequence). The CDR3 covers 15 residues.

This clonotype has a handful of counts. The CDR3 DNA reads as TGTGCCACCAGGGCAGACCAAGAGACCCAGTACTTC. Protein sequence: CATRADQETQYF. The rearrangement links TRBV15 to TRBJ2-5; D uncertain. This CDR3 has 12 residues. Germline loops: CDR1 LNHNV, CDR2 YYDKDF (reference sequence). V lost 6 bases and J lost 0, with 5 bases in between.

This chain links TRBV9 with TRBJ2-2; D might be TRBD2 (6 bases). The CDR3 consists of 18 residues. Germline V gives CDR1 SGDLS, CDR2 YYNGEE. V lost 4 bases, J lost 5 bases, and 24 bases lay in between. CDR3 DNA: TGTGCCAGCAGCTCCAGAGGAGGGCGTCTGCTCGGGACCGGGGAGCTGTTTTTT. Its translation is CASSSRGGRLLGTGELFF.

This sequence joins TRBV7-6 and TRBJ1-1; D might be TRBD1 (6 bases). V shed 6 bases and J shed 3 bases, with 14 bases lying between them. This CDR3 is built from 14 residues. CDR1 and CDR2 from the germline V gene are SGHVS and FNYEAQ. CDR3 in amino acids: CASRPTGLYTEAFF. As DNA, the CDR3 is TGTGCCAGCAGGCCTACAGGGTTGTACACTGAAGCTTTCTTT.

This clonotype has more than one count but fewer than ten. The chain employs TRBV5-5 and TRBJ2-2, with 9 nucleotides matching TRBD2. The junction had 5 bases not matched to a gene; V was cut back by 4 bases and J by 1 base. CDR1 is SGHKS, CDR2 YYEKEE, per germline (reference sequence). The CDR3 sequence is 16 residues long. The CDR3: CASSMLAGLNTGELFF. The CDR3 DNA follows: TGTGCCAGCAGCATGCTAGCGGGATTGAACACCGGGGAGCTGTTTTTT.

The gene calls are TRBV5-1 and TRBJ2-1; 7 bases are shared with TRBD1. This CDR3 comprises 15 residues. V was clipped by 0 bases and J by 6 bases; unmatched bases: 6. Germline V gene lookup returns CDR1 SGHRS and CDR2 YFSETQ. CDR3 in DNA: TGCGCCAGCAGCTTGGTTGTGACAGGGAGCAATGAGCAGTTCTTC. Protein: CASSLVVTGSNEQFF.

The V call is TRBV7-9, the J call TRBJ2-7; TRBD2 agrees at 10 bases. The CDR3 spans 17 residues. The V and J ends lost 10 bases and 3 bases, in that order; junction bases with no gene match: 18. Per the germline V gene, CDR1 is SEHNR and CDR2 is FQNEAQ (reference sequence). CDR3 sequence: CAIGGQREGRSSYEQYF. The CDR3 bases are TGTGCCATCGGGGGTCAGCGGGAGGGCCGTTCGAGCTACGAGCAGTACTTC.

This clonotype turned up a few times. The rearrangement uses TRBV12-3 or TRBV12-4 and TRBJ2-1; 9 bases align to TRBD2. The ends lost 8 bases at V and 2 bases at J; junction bases unmatched: 4. The CDR3 spans 14 residues. CDR3: CASGAGGTYNEQFF. The CDR3 DNA sequence: TGTGCCAGCGGAGCGGGAGGAACCTACAATGAGCAGTTCTTC.

The V call is TRBV20-1, the J call TRBJ2-3; the D is unclear. From germline, CDR1 is DFQATT and CDR2 SNEGSKA (reference sequence). CDR3 length equals 14 residues. Trimming stripped 6 bases from V and 0 bases from J, with 13 bases between. The CDR3 region has the DNA TGCAGTGCCCCCCTCGGCCTAAGCACAGATACGCAGTATTTT. Its protein product is CSAPLGLSTDTQYF.

This clonotype was observed a few times. V gene TRBV9 combines with J gene TRBJ1-1, with D possibly matching TRBD1 (5 bases). This CDR3 has 14 amino acids. Trimming cost V 6 bases and J 6 bases, with 18 bases left between them. Germline loops: CDR1 SGDLS, CDR2 YYNGEE. The CDR3 spells CASIKGHKEPEAFF. The CDR3 DNA is TGTGCCAGCATCAAGGGGCATAAGGAGCCTGAAGCTTTCTTT.

This clonotype was detected a few times. The chain uses TRBV6-1 and TRBJ2-7; TRBD1 matches at 7 bases. The CDR3 consists of 14 residues. The V and J ends lost 6 bases and 1 base, in that order; junction bases with no gene match: 6. The germline gives CDR1 MNHNS, CDR2 SASEGT. CDR3 sequence reads: CASRLGQRSYEQYF. The CDR3 nucleotides read TGTGCCAGCAGGCTGGGACAGCGTTCCTACGAGCAGTACTTC.

The V and J genes are TRBV3-1 and TRBJ1-4; no clear D. V shed 1 base and J shed 10 bases, with 16 bases lying between them. The CDR3 covers 15 residues. CDR1 is LGHDT and CDR2 is YNNKEL in the germline V gene (reference sequence). The CDR3 region is CASSQAGPLGRKLFF. The CDR3 DNA reads TGTGCCAGCAGCCAAGCTGGACCTCTTGGGAGAAAACTGTTTTTT.

The J gene is TRBJ2-7, the V gene TRBV28; the D gene is possibly TRBD2 (6 bases). The germline V gene has CDR1 MDHEN and CDR2 SYDVKM. This CDR3 comprises 13 residues. Trimming removed 7 bases at V and 6 bases at J, with 16 bases between. As DNA, the CDR3 is TGTGCCAGCACAATCGGGGGAAACAGCGAGCAGTACTTC. Translating gives CASTIGGNSEQYF.

This rearrangement joins TRBV3-1 to TRBJ2-5, with D hard to call. In germline, CDR1 is LGHDT, CDR2 YNNKEL (reference sequence). Trimming took 0 bases from V and 5 from J, leaving 13 bases between them. The CDR3 extends over 15 amino acids. As DNA, the CDR3 is TGTGCCAGCAGCCAAGATCTTTTTCCTCAGGAGACCCAGTACTTC. Amino acids: CASSQDLFPQETQYF.

This clonotype was seen a handful of times. The rearrangement uses TRBV25-1 and TRBJ2-5, with 13 positions matching TRBD2. This CDR3 region has 17 residues. Germline V gene sequence: CDR1 MGHDK, CDR2 SYGVNS. After removal of 5 bases from V and 5 bases from J, the junction contained 11 bases not matched to a gene. CDR3 amino acids: CASSKSTSGRARETQYF. CDR3 nucleotides: TGTGCCAGCAGTAAGAGTACTAGCGGGAGGGCTCGGGAGACCCAGTACTTC. The variable domain in full, with the rest retrieved from reference TRBV25-1 and TRBJ2-5, is EADIYQTPRYLVIGTGKKITLECSQTMGHDKMYWYQQDPGMELHLIHYSYGVNSTEKGDLSSESTVSRIRTEHFPLTLESARPSHTSQYLCASSKSTSGRARETQYFGPGTRLLVL.

This clonotype was counted only a few times. The chain carries TRBV12-5 and TRBJ1-2; D is undetermined. V gave up 2 bases and J gave up 3 bases, with 10 bases separating them. The germline CDR1 and CDR2 sequences are LGHNT and FRNRAP. The CDR3 totals 14 residues. CDR3 in amino acids: CASGLPDIHYGYTF. The CDR3 bases are TGTGCTAGTGGTTTGCCCGACATACACTATGGCTACACCTTC.

This clonotype showed up just once. The genes are TRBV5-1 and TRBJ2-7; 11 bases align to TRBD2. CDR1 is SGHRS and CDR2 is YFSETQ in the germline V gene. V lost 7 bases, J lost 3 bases, and 12 bases stayed unmatched. The CDR3 extends over 16 amino acids. The CDR3 DNA follows: TGCGCCAGCGGCCCCCCACTAGCGGGAGCGTTCTACGAGCAGTACTTC. The encoded protein is CASGPPLAGAFYEQYF.

This clonotype appeared a single time. The chain recombines TRBV18 with TRBJ1-2; D is ambiguous. V was cut by 1 base and J by 1 base, with 4 bases left in between. The germline V gene encodes CDR1 KGHSH and CDR2 LQKENI. There are 13 residues in the CDR3. The CDR3 DNA reads TGTGCCAGCTCACCACTTCATAACTATGGCTACACCTTC. This encodes CASSPLHNYGYTF.

This clonotype came up a few times. The rearrangement links TRBV6-2 or TRBV6-3 to TRBJ2-3, with 8 bases aligning to TRBD1. This CDR3 has 16 amino acids. Germline V lookup: CDR1 MNHEY, CDR2 SVGEGT. V trimming: 3 bases; J trimming: 6 bases; junction bases outside the gene matches: 11. CDR3 DNA: TGTGCCAGCAGTTATAGGGACAGGTACTTAATGGATACGCAGTATTTT. Translating it yields CASSYRDRYLMDTQYF.

V usage is TRBV29-1 and J usage is TRBJ2-7; 11 bases are shared with TRBD2. The CDR3 sequence is 15 residues long. Germline CDR1 reads SQVTM; CDR2 reads ANQGSEA. J was trimmed by 0 bases and V by 6 bases; bases with no gene match: 7. DNA for the CDR3: TGCAGCGTGTGGGGACTAGCGGACTCCTCCTACGAGCAGTACTTC. It yields the protein CSVWGLADSSYEQYF.

This clonotype has just a few counts. V usage is TRBV6-5 and J usage is TRBJ1-5; D possibly corresponds to TRBD1 (6 bases). In germline, CDR1 is MNHEY, CDR2 SVGAGI. The CDR3 extends over 14 amino acids. Trimming took 2 bases from V and 4 from J, leaving 9 bases between them. The CDR3 loop reads CASSYGDNNQPQHF. The CDR3 DNA reads as TGTGCCAGCAGTTACGGGGACAATAATCAGCCCCAGCATTTT.

This sequence joins TRBV5-5 and TRBJ1-1; D remains unclear. CDR3 length: 14 amino acids. CDR1 is SGHKS, CDR2 YYEKEE, per germline (reference sequence). Trimming shortened V by 4 bases and J by 5 bases, and 15 bases separated the two germline ends. The CDR3 bases are TGTGCCAGCAGCCCCGGAGCGCCCCATACTGAAGCTTTCTTT. Translation gives CASSPGAPHTEAFF.

Only a few counts were recorded for this clonotype. The chain combines TRBV5-6 with TRBJ2-3, with D unresolved. CDR1 and CDR2 (germline): SGHDT, YYEEEE. Trimming took 0 bases from V and 6 from J, leaving 11 bases between them. The length of the CDR3 is 14 residues. DNA for the CDR3: TGTGCCAGCAGCTTGGTTGGCAGGAAGGATACGCAGTATTTT. Protein sequence: CASSLVGRKDTQYF.

The CDR3 is CSAVREWADTQYF. DNA for the CDR3: TGCAGTGCGGTGCGGGAGTGGGCAGATACGCAGTATTTT. J is TRBJ2-3 and V is TRBV20-1; 7 bases map to TRBD2. This CDR3 spans 13 amino acids. Germline CDR1 reads DFQATT; CDR2 reads SNEGSKA (reference sequence). The ends lost 6 bases at V and 4 bases at J; junction bases unmatched: 7.

The chain employs TRBV6-1 and TRBJ2-3; 14 bases match TRBD2. CDR3 length: 15 amino acids. V shed 5 bases, J shed 6 bases, and the junction held 4 bases outside the gene matches. The germline V gene encodes CDR1 MNHNS and CDR2 SASEGT. CDR3 nucleotide sequence: TGTGCCAGCAGTCCCCGGACTAGCGGGAGGGATACGCAGTATTTT. Amino acids: CASSPRTSGRDTQYF.

This clonotype was picked up a small number of times. The chain employs TRBV18 and TRBJ2-1; TRBD2 might be the D (5 bases). Per germline, CDR1 KGHSH and CDR2 LQKENI. The CDR3 length is 15 residues. The V end lost 1 base, the J end lost 6 bases, and 13 bases lay between the germline ends. The CDR3 DNA sequence: TGTGCCAGCTCACCACTCTCGTCCGAGGGCAATGAGCAGTTCTTC. Its translation: CASSPLSSEGNEQFF.

The DNA for the CDR3 is TGTGCCAGCGCCCCCTTAGCGGGAGATGGGGGTGAGCAGTTCTTC. This encodes CASAPLAGDGGEQFF. The chain couples TRBV27 to TRBJ2-1; 9 bases fit TRBD2. This CDR3 is built from 15 residues. Looked up from germline, CDR1 is MNHEY and CDR2 is SMNVEV (reference sequence). J lost 9 bases, V lost 8 bases, and 14 bases had no gene match.

This rearrangement joins TRBV5-5 to TRBJ1-2, with unresolved D. V lost 0 bases and J lost 0, with 15 bases in between. From germline, CDR1 is SGHKS and CDR2 YYEKEE (reference sequence). The CDR3 covers 17 residues. CDR3 coding DNA: TGTGCCAGCAGCTTGGAAGGGTCCACGGACCCTAACTATGGCTACACCTTC. Residues: CASSLEGSTDPNYGYTF. The complete variable domain, with remaining parts taken from reference TRBV5-5 and TRBJ1-2, reads DAGVTQSPTHLIKTRGQQVTLRCSPISGHKSVSWYQQVLGQGPQFIFQYYEKEERGRGNFPDRFSARQFPNYSSELNVNALLLGDSALYLCASSLEGSTDPNYGYTFGSGTRLTVV.

In this sample, this clonotype turned up a few times. The rearrangement uses TRBV5-5 and TRBJ2-1; D possibly corresponds to TRBD1 (6 bases). The CDR3 spans 16 residues. Germline assignment: CDR1 SGHKS and CDR2 YYEKEE (reference sequence). V was pared by 4 bases and J by 2 bases, with 16 bases between. The CDR3 protein is CASSTGHAGAYNEQFF. The CDR3 DNA reads TGTGCCAGCAGCACGGGACACGCCGGGGCCTACAATGAGCAGTTCTTC.

This clonotype was detected only a few times. This rearrangement joins TRBV29-1 to TRBJ1-2, with D uncertain. Trimming stripped 2 bases from V and 5 bases from J, with 9 bases between. The germline CDR1 and CDR2 sequences are SQVTM and ANQGSEA. This CDR3 region has 12 residues. The chain's CDR3 is CSVESGTYGYTF. DNA of the CDR3: TGCAGCGTTGAATCCGGAACATATGGCTACACCTTC.